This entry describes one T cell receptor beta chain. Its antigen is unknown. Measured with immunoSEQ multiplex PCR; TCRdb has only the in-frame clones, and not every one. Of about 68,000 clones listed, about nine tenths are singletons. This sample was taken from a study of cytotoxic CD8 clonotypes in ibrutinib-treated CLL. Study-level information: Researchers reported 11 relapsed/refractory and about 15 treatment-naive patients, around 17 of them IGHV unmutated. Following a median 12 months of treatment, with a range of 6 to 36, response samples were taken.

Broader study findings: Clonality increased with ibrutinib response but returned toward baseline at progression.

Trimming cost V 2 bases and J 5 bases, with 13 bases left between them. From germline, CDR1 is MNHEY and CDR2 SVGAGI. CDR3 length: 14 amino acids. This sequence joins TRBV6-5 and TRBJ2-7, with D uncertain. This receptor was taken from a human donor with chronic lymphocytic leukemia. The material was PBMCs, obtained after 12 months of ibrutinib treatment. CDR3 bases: TGTGCCAGCAGTTACAACAGAAGGCGAGACGAGCAGTACTTC. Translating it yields CASSYNRRRDEQYF.